This T cell receptor beta chain comes out of a study of blood T cells in healthy people across ages. This CDR3 is built from 15 residues. V lost 3 bases, J lost 5 bases, and 2 bases stayed unmatched. CDR1 is LGHNA, CDR2 YSLEER, per germline. For the second PCR, which ran for roughly 7 to 11 cycles, a sample-barcoded 5' primer and a J-beta primer mix were used. TCRdb reprocessed the 5' RACE reads via MiXCR and lists one record per CDR3 protein. The table shows around 1,000,000 distinct CDR3 sequences, with roughly 24% occurring only once. Every donor gave around 10 milliliters of peripheral blood. This clonotype has only a few counts. Its antigen remains unidentified. Overall study findings and caveats: Per-million-T-cell TCR beta diversity fell roughly linearly with age. Any changes in expanded clonotypes were possibly confounded, as donor CMV status remained unknown.

These data are also associated with another study on T cells of mothers and their children. That report notes: In this cohort, donors were three healthy Caucasian mothers plus their six children.

The chain couples TRBV4-3 to TRBJ2-2; TRBD2 matches 11 bases. The sequenced sample was blood. The receptor's source is a girl aged 2 to 10 in good health. CDR3 in DNA: TGCGCCAGCAGCCACAGACTAGCGGGGACCGGGGAGCTGTTTTTT. This translates into CASSHRLAGTGELFF.